These 24 T cell receptor beta chains originate from one sample sequenced in a study of response to subunit inactivated influenza vaccine (dated by TCRdb to 2016 to 2018). The library was produced with RT-PCR. TCRdb records Illumina HiSeq 2500 as the sequencer. TCRdb trimmed public reads at Q25 via fastp, called clones via MiXCR and kept in-frame beta chains. Duplicate CDR3 protein sequences are folded into a single record with the most common DNA and genes. This sample comprises about 190,000 distinct CDR3 sequences, approximately 15% of them detected only once. Approximately 25% of the sample is taken by the ten largest. Here the sequenced sample was CD8+ T cells sorted from PBMCs, taken 5 days after vaccination. These receptors were collected from a man aged 50-60 years who received an inactivated influenza vaccine. Donor details come from another sample of the same person, matched by shared clones.

This sequence joins TRBV20-1 and TRBJ2-2, with D uncertain. Trimming stripped 1 base from V and 5 bases from J, with 11 bases between. This CDR3 is built from 14 residues. Per the germline V gene, CDR1 is DFQATT and CDR2 is SNEGSKA (reference sequence). CDR3 sequence reads: CSARGSEPTGELFF. CDR3 nucleotides: TGCAGTGCTAGAGGGTCAGAGCCGACCGGGGAGCTGTTTTTT.

As concerns this clonotype: Its ends do not fully match the called genes, so a read error is possible. The DNA for the CDR3 is TGTGCCAGCAGTTACTCGTGGCAGGGTAATCAGCCCCGGCATTTT. It is translated as CASSYSWQGNQPRHF. The rearrangement links TRBV6-2 or TRBV6-3 to TRBJ1-5, with a tentative D call TRBD1 (5 bases). Germline lookup yields CDR1 MNHEY and CDR2 SVGEGT. This CDR3 is 15 amino acids long.

This clonotype was picked up a small number of times. The chain combines TRBV6-5 with TRBJ2-7; tentative D call: TRBD2 (7 bases). The CDR3 sequence is 16 residues long. Germline CDR1 and CDR2: MNHEY and SVGAGI. The V gene lost 2 bases and the J gene lost 7 bases, with 21 bases spanning the gap. The CDR3 spells CASSYLPGDAGGEQYF. The DNA of the CDR3 is TGTGCCAGCAGTTACCTCCCAGGGGATGCCGGGGGGGAGCAGTACTTC.

The V gene is TRBV7-6, the J gene TRBJ2-1; 11 bases fit TRBD2. J gave up 8 bases and V 0 bases, and 9 bases lay outside the gene matches. Germline V lookup: CDR1 SGHVS, CDR2 FNYEAQ. This CDR3 is built from 17 residues. CDR3 sequence reads: CASSLALLAGGIDEQFF. Written as DNA, the CDR3 is TGTGCCAGCAGCTTAGCGCTATTAGCGGGGGGGATCGATGAGCAGTTCTTC.

This sequence joins TRBV20-1 and TRBJ2-7; TRBD1 matches at 7 bases. The junction had 13 bases not matched to a gene; V was cut back by 5 bases and J by 0 bases. CDR3 size: 16 residues. CDR1 DFQATT and CDR2 SNEGSKA come from the germline V gene (reference sequence). This CDR3 is CSAPRTGQEHSYEQYF. The CDR3 DNA follows: TGCAGTGCTCCTCGCACCGGACAGGAACACTCCTACGAGCAGTACTTC.

Comments on this clonotype: A much larger clone lies a single base off, so this may be a read error. V and J are TRBV11-2 and TRBJ2-1; D uncertain. The germline gives CDR1 SGHAT, CDR2 FQNNGV. The CDR3 sequence is 12 residues long. The CDR3 reads CARSLALNEQFF. Written as DNA, the CDR3 is TGTGCCAGAAGCTTAGCCCTCAATGAGCAGTTCTTC.

This chain links TRBV20-1 with TRBJ1-4; 7 bases map to TRBD1. The V gene's germline CDR1 is DFQATT and CDR2 SNEGSKA (reference sequence). V lost 6 bases to trimming and J lost 1 base; unmatched junction nucleotides: 5. The CDR3 is 14 amino acids. The CDR3 protein is CSARDSGTNEKLFF. The CDR3 DNA sequence: TGCAGTGCCAGGGACAGTGGAACTAATGAAAAACTGTTTTTT.

This chain links TRBV18 with TRBJ2-1; 8 bases are shared with TRBD1. Germline V gives CDR1 KGHSH, CDR2 LQKENI. The CDR3 has 16 residues. V was clipped by 0 bases and J by 10 bases; unmatched bases: 11. The CDR3 nucleotides are TGTGCCAGCTCACCACCTCCAGGACAGGGCCTCGGGGAGCAGTTCTTC. This codes for CASSPPPGQGLGEQFF.

This clonotype was seen at least ten times. V is TRBV15 and J is TRBJ2-3, with 7 positions matching TRBD1. V dropped 1 base and J dropped 6; count of bases not matched to a gene: 1. This CDR3 region has 13 residues. CDR1 is LNHNV and CDR2 is YYDKDF in the germline V gene (reference sequence). CDR3 region: CATSRGQGDTQYF. CDR3 nucleotides: TGTGCCACCAGCAGAGGACAGGGTGATACGCAGTATTTT.

The chain recombines TRBV6-1 with TRBJ2-7; no clear D gene. The CDR3 is 14 residues long. The ends were cut back, 6 bases at V and 5 bases at J, with 17 bases in the middle. Germline V gene data show CDR1 as MNHNS and CDR2 as SASEGT. The CDR3: CASSLQVVIDEQYF. The CDR3 nucleotides are TGTGCCAGCAGCCTTCAGGTGGTAATCGACGAGCAGTACTTC.

This clonotype has ten or more counts. The chain couples TRBV11-2 to TRBJ2-3, with 11 bases matching TRBD2. Germline CDR1 is SGHAT and CDR2 is FQNNGV. The V gene end was trimmed by 6 bases and the J gene end by 0 bases; junction bases not matched to a gene: 5. The CDR3 loop spans 16 amino acids. CDR3 residues: CASSRLAGPSTDTQYF. In nucleotides, the CDR3 is TGTGCCAGCAGTAGACTAGCGGGGCCTAGCACAGATACGCAGTATTTT.

This clonotype appeared a few times. The chain carries TRBV20-1 and TRBJ2-5; 7 bases line up with TRBD1. The CDR3 consists of 13 residues. V gave up 8 bases and J gave up 2 bases; unmatched junction bases: 8. Germline values: CDR1 DFQATT, CDR2 SNEGSKA (reference sequence). Here the CDR3 reads CSTRGGAQETQYF. In nucleotides, the CDR3 is TGCAGTACACGAGGGGGCGCGCAAGAGACCCAGTACTTC.

There are a few counts of this clonotype. This rearrangement joins TRBV7-6 to TRBJ2-3; 14 positions agree with TRBD2. Germline loops: CDR1 SGHVS, CDR2 FNYEAQ. J lost 0 bases, V lost 4 bases, and 12 bases had no gene match. The CDR3 contains 20 residues. CDR3 in amino acids: CASSSPLGLAGATSTDTQYF. The CDR3 bases are TGTGCCAGCAGCTCACCCCTGGGACTAGCGGGGGCCACTAGCACAGATACGCAGTATTTT.

The gene calls are TRBV4-3 and TRBJ2-1; 9 bases are shared with TRBD2. Trimming cost V 4 bases and J 6 bases; bases outside gene matches: 7. The CDR3 extends over 15 amino acids. From germline, CDR1 is LGHNA and CDR2 YSLEER. This CDR3 reads CASSPVGSGGNEQFF. The CDR3 nucleotides read TGCGCCAGCAGCCCGGTGGGTAGCGGGGGCAATGAGCAGTTCTTC.

This rearrangement joins TRBV30 to TRBJ2-7; D unclear. This CDR3 has 12 amino acids. The V gene's germline CDR1 is GTSNPN and CDR2 SVGIG (reference sequence). V dropped 0 bases and J dropped 7 bases, with 10 bases sitting between them. The CDR3 DNA is TGTGCCTGGAGTGTTTTACTCGGGGAGCAGTACTTC. Its translation is CAWSVLLGEQYF.

This clonotype has just a few counts. The chain employs TRBV12-3 or TRBV12-4 and TRBJ2-1, with TRBD2 as a possible D gene (5 bases). This CDR3 contains 12 residues. Deletions cut 7 bases from V and 10 bases from J, with 14 bases between. CDR3 coding DNA: TGTGCCAGCACTAACAGCGGAAGCGAGCAGTTCTTC. It codes for CASTNSGSEQFF.

This clonotype has only one observation. This chain connects TRBV10-3 to TRBJ2-2; D uncertain. This CDR3 has 11 amino acids. Trimming left V 8 bases short and J 4 bases short, with 5 bases between. Germline V gives CDR1 ENHRY, CDR2 SYGVKD. In nucleotides, the CDR3 is TGTGCCATCTGGAGCACCGGGGAGCTGTTTTTT. This encodes CAIWSTGELFF.

This clonotype was observed a handful of times. The chain links TRBV4-1 to TRBJ2-5; 9 bases match TRBD2. The germline V gene encodes CDR1 MGHRA and CDR2 YSYEKL. V lost 4 bases to trimming and J lost 4 bases; unmatched junction nucleotides: 7. The CDR3 runs to 15 residues. CDR3 residues: CASSPGTSLGETQYF. The CDR3 DNA is TGCGCCAGCAGCCCCGGGACTAGCCTTGGAGAGACCCAGTACTTC.

This clonotype was found a few times. The rearrangement uses TRBV20-1 and TRBJ1-1; D may be TRBD1 (5 bases). Trimming shortened V by 0 bases and J by 2 bases, and 19 bases separated the two germline ends. The CDR3 has 17 amino acids. CDR1 and CDR2 from the germline V gene are DFQATT and SNEGSKA (reference sequence). The CDR3 coding sequence is TGCAGTGCTAGAGATGAAGGGCAGGGCTGGGGAAACACTGAAGCTTTCTTT. Translating it yields CSARDEGQGWGNTEAFF.

The sample holds a few counts of this clonotype. The chain has TRBV24-1 and TRBJ1-2; D not certain. The CDR3 spans 14 residues. V was cut by 5 bases and J by 2 bases, with 11 bases left in between. Germline CDR1 is KGHDR and CDR2 is SFDVKD. CDR3 sequence reads: CATSARAQNYGYTF. The CDR3 coding sequence is TGTGCCACCAGTGCCCGGGCGCAAAACTATGGCTACACCTTC.

In its sample, this clonotype was seen a few times. The V call is TRBV27, the J call TRBJ2-7, with D perhaps assigned TRBD1 or TRBD2 (5 bases each). This CDR3 is built from 15 residues. Germline lookup yields CDR1 MNHEY and CDR2 SMNVEV (reference sequence). V lost 0 bases and J 3 bases, leaving 12 bases between the germline ends. CDR3: CASSLSWDGYYEQYF. As DNA, the CDR3 is TGTGCCAGCAGTTTATCGTGGGACGGATACTACGAGCAGTACTTC.

This clonotype was observed a handful of times. The CDR3 DNA is TGTGCCAGCAGCTTAGTTGGAGGGGCGAACCAAGAGACCCAGTACTTC. Its protein product is CASSLVGGANQETQYF. The chain uses TRBV11-2 and TRBJ2-5; D is perhaps TRBD2 (6 bases). From germline, CDR1 is SGHAT and CDR2 FQNNGV. Trimming cost V 1 base and J 0 bases, with 12 bases left between them. This CDR3 is 16 amino acids long.

The chain is built from TRBV29-1 and TRBJ2-5, with 8 positions matching TRBD1. The CDR3 sequence is 13 residues long. V lost 7 bases to trimming and J lost 5 bases; unmatched junction nucleotides: 9. Germline V gene data show CDR1 as SQVTM and CDR2 as ANQGSEA. The CDR3 reads CSGRTGNSETQYF. The CDR3 bases are TGCAGCGGTAGGACAGGGAATTCCGAGACCCAGTACTTC.

This rearrangement joins TRBV4-3 to TRBJ2-7; D is unclear. From germline, CDR1 is LGHNA and CDR2 YSLEER. This CDR3 has 14 residues. V was trimmed by 1 base and J by 4 bases, leaving 11 bases between them. The CDR3 DNA reads TGCGCCAGCAGCCAAGCTAGAGATGGATACGAGCAGTACTTC. Its protein is CASSQARDGYEQYF.